These 25 T cell receptor beta chains came from one sample sequenced in a study of cytomegalovirus exposure and HLA in healthy donors. Both 60 Vbeta primers and 13 Jbeta primers went into the PCR. The table came from immunoSEQ multiplex PCR; TCRdb's copy has only in-frame clones and leaves some out. The sample has tens of thousands of clones; around three quarters are singletons. The sequenced sample consisted of PBMCs. These receptors were taken from a middle-aged woman in good health and CMV-seronegative.

V is TRBV13 and J is TRBJ2-3; 9 bases map to TRBD2. V lost 2 bases and J lost 0; bases outside the gene matches: 6. Germline CDR1 PRHDT, CDR2 FYEKMQ (reference sequence). This CDR3 contains 17 residues. Here the CDR3 DNA reads TGTGCCAGCAGCTTAAGCTTGCGGGGGGGAAGCACAGATACGCAGTATTTT. Translation gives CASSLSLRGGSTDTQYF.

This clone was recorded once. V usage is TRBV5-1 and J usage is TRBJ1-2; 8 bases are a match to TRBD1. This CDR3 region has 16 residues. Trimming at V came to 4 bases and at J to 2 bases, leaving 10 bases not matched to a gene. The germline V gene has CDR1 SGHRS and CDR2 YFSETQ. Here the CDR3 DNA reads TGCGCCAGCAGCACTGCCCCGGGACAGGTGAACTATGGCTACACCTTC. This translates into CASSTAPGQVNYGYTF.

J is TRBJ2-5 and V is TRBV30; TRBD1 might be the D (5 bases). Trimming removed 0 bases at V and 4 bases at J, with 12 bases between. The germline V gene has CDR1 GTSNPN and CDR2 SVGIG (reference sequence). The CDR3 is made up of 14 amino acids. The CDR3 reads CAWSVHRSGETQYF. DNA of the CDR3: TGTGCCTGGAGTGTACACAGGTCTGGAGAGACCCAGTACTTC.

This chain connects TRBV7-9 to TRBJ2-3, with 11 nucleotides matching TRBD1. Per the germline V gene, CDR1 is SEHNR and CDR2 is FQNEAQ (reference sequence). The CDR3 totals 16 residues. J gave up 4 bases and V 4 bases, and 7 bases lay outside the gene matches. The CDR3 bases are TGTGCCAGCAGCTCGGGGACAGGGGGGATGGCAGATACGCAGTATTTT. Its protein product is CASSSGTGGMADTQYF.

In nucleotides, the CDR3 is TGTGCCAGCAGCTTACTCGGGGATACGCAGTATTTT. It yields the protein CASSLLGDTQYF. This chain uses TRBV7-3 with TRBJ2-3; D is unclear. With 2 bases removed from V and 6 bases from J, the gap between germline ends came to 6 bases. The germline V gene encodes CDR1 SGHTA and CDR2 FQGTGA. CDR3 length: 12 amino acids. Full variable domain (missing parts from reference TRBV7-3 and TRBJ2-3): GAGVSQTPSNKVTEKGKYVELRCDPISGHTALYWYRQSLGQGPEFLIYFQGTGAADDSGLPNDRFFAVRPEGSVSTLKIQRTERGDSAVYLCASSLLGDTQYFGPGTRLTVL.

The genes are TRBV10-3 and TRBJ2-5; the match to TRBD1 covers 9 bases. The CDR3 sequence is 14 residues long. V lost 6 bases, J lost 0 bases, and 2 bases stayed unmatched. CDR1 is ENHRY and CDR2 is SYGVKD in the germline V gene. The CDR3 loop reads CAISRDRDQETQYF. The DNA for the CDR3 is TGTGCCATCAGCCGGGACAGGGACCAAGAGACCCAGTACTTC.

This clone has a handful of counts. This sequence joins TRBV9 and TRBJ1-2, with D maybe TRBD1 (6 bases). V was clipped by 4 bases and J by 7 bases, with 14 bases between them. The CDR3 consists of 13 residues. The V gene's germline CDR1 is SGDLS and CDR2 YYNGEE. The CDR3, as DNA: TGTGCCAGCAGCAGGCAAGGGGGAACTGGCTACACCTTC. It is translated as CASSRQGGTGYTF. Combining the CDR3 with reference TRBV9 and TRBJ1-2 gives the whole variable domain DSGVTQTPKHLITATGQRVTLRCSPRSGDLSVYWYQQSLDQGLQFLIQYYNGEERAKGNILERFSAQQFPDLHSELNLSSLELGDSALYFCASSRQGGTGYTFGSGTRLTVV.

The genes are TRBV19 and TRBJ1-4; 7 positions agree with TRBD1. The germline CDR1 and CDR2 sequences are LNHDA and SQIVND (reference sequence). The CDR3 extends over 14 amino acids. V shed 7 bases, J shed 8 bases, and the junction held 10 bases outside the gene matches. CDR3 bases: TGTGCCAGTACCTCACAGGGGATGATAGAAAAACTGTTTTTT. Translated: CASTSQGMIEKLFF.

CDR3: CASNQREGDTQYF. The CDR3 DNA reads as TGTGCCAGCAACCAGCGGGAGGGCGATACGCAGTATTTT. V and J are TRBV11-2 and TRBJ2-3; 10 bases are shared with TRBD2. The CDR3 runs to 13 residues. Per the germline V gene, CDR1 is SGHAT and CDR2 is FQNNGV. V was pared by 7 bases and J by 6 bases, with 4 bases of the junction left unmatched.

This clone was picked up a small number of times. A junction end diverges from the germline sequence, so it may reflect a read error. The genes are TRBV7-9 and TRBJ2-5; 10 bases line up with TRBD1. Per germline, CDR1 SEHNR and CDR2 FQNEAQ (reference sequence). The CDR3 is 12 residues long. CDR3 region: CSSSQDRGKQYF. CDR3 in DNA: TGTTCCAGCAGCCAGGACAGGGGGAAGCAGTACTTC.

The genes are TRBV30 and TRBJ2-5; D is possibly TRBD2 (6 bases). Per the germline V gene, CDR1 is GTSNPN and CDR2 is SVGIG (reference sequence). This CDR3 region has 14 residues. The V and J ends lost 0 bases and 1 base respectively, with 9 bases between them. CDR3 coding DNA: TGTGCCTGGAGTGTTGGGGGGAGCCAAGAGACCCAGTACTTC. Its protein product is CAWSVGGSQETQYF.

This clone is deemed medium-sized. The chain combines TRBV5-8 with TRBJ1-1; D unclear. Germline assignment: CDR1 SGHTS and CDR2 YDEGEE. This CDR3 has 12 amino acids. V lost 0 bases and J lost 4, with 4 bases in between. CDR3 DNA: TGTGCCAGCAGCTTGGTGGCCACTGAAGCTTTCTTT. The encoded protein is CASSLVATEAFF.

This rearrangement joins TRBV2 to TRBJ2-7; 9 nucleotides match TRBD1. Germline CDR1 is SNHLY and CDR2 is FYNNEI. The ends lost 6 bases at V and 6 bases at J; junction bases unmatched: 6. There are 13 residues in the CDR3. CDR3 sequence (DNA): TGTGCCAGCAGCCGGGACAGGGTTTCCGAGCAGTACTTC. As protein: CASSRDRVSEQYF.

V is TRBV9 and J is TRBJ2-3; D call uncertain. CDR3 length: 12 residues. Germline V gene lookup returns CDR1 SGDLS and CDR2 YYNGEE. The germline V and J ends were trimmed by 1 base and 10 bases, with 10 bases remaining between them. CDR3 loop: CASSVSPEAQYF. The CDR3 DNA reads TGTGCCAGCAGCGTAAGCCCCGAGGCGCAGTATTTT.

The chain is built from TRBV5-4 and TRBJ1-1; D unclear. Trimming took off 0 bases at V and 1 base at J, with 7 bases between the two ends. This CDR3 spans 14 amino acids. CDR1 is SGHNT and CDR2 is YYREEE in the germline V gene (reference sequence). CDR3 nucleotides: TGTGCCAGCAGCTTGGGGGCGGGGAACACTGAAGCTTTCTTT. Protein product: CASSLGAGNTEAFF.

This rearrangement joins TRBV19 to TRBJ1-4; 8 bases match TRBD1. There are 14 residues in the CDR3. The V gene end was trimmed by 5 bases and the J gene end by 6 bases; junction bases not matched to a gene: 5. Germline CDR1 reads LNHDA; CDR2 reads SQIVND (reference sequence). For the CDR3, the DNA is TGTGCCAGTAGTGTGACAGGGGATCATGAAAAACTGTTTTTT. Its protein is CASSVTGDHEKLFF.

In its sample, this clone was seen a few times. The V and J genes are TRBV29-1 and TRBJ2-3; 8 positions match TRBD2. CDR3 length equals 13 residues. The trim removed 7 bases at V and 6 bases at J, leaving 9 bases unmatched. Germline V lookup: CDR1 SQVTM, CDR2 ANQGSEA. CDR3 DNA: TGCAGCGCCCTCGGGGGGGCAAGGGATACGCAGTATTTT. It specifies CSALGGARDTQYF.

The chain combines TRBV6-4 with TRBJ2-3; a weak D match, TRBD2 (5 bases). The CDR3 contains 15 residues. Per germline, CDR1 MRHNA and CDR2 SNTAGT. V dropped 3 bases and J dropped 1 base, with 11 bases sitting between them. This CDR3 is CASSEGGSGTDTQYF. CDR3 bases: TGTGCCAGCAGTGAAGGCGGGTCTGGCACAGATACGCAGTATTTT.

The chain is built from TRBV4-1 and TRBJ2-7; 9 bases align to TRBD1. Per the germline V gene, CDR1 is MGHRA and CDR2 is YSYEKL. The CDR3 covers 15 residues. The V segment lost 2 bases and the J segment 5 bases; nucleotides outside the gene matches: 7. The CDR3 loop is CASSQPGTGRDEQYF. CDR3 sequence (DNA): TGCGCCAGCAGCCAACCTGGGACAGGGCGGGACGAGCAGTACTTC.

The chain has TRBV5-1 and TRBJ1-1; D gene uncertain. Germline V lookup: CDR1 SGHRS, CDR2 YFSETQ. This CDR3 comprises 13 residues. Trimming cost V 6 bases and J 6 bases, with 15 bases left between them. The CDR3 coding sequence is TGCGCCAGCAAGGAGGGTATGGTTTCTGAAGCTTTCTTT. This encodes CASKEGMVSEAFF.

This clone has more than one count but fewer than ten. The V gene is TRBV5-4, the J gene TRBJ1-3; perhaps TRBD1 as D (6 bases). The germline gives CDR1 SGHNT, CDR2 YYREEE (reference sequence). There are 18 residues in the CDR3. V lost 0 bases, J lost 3 bases, and 19 bases lay in between. The chain's CDR3 is CASSLGPKSGTYGNTIYF. The CDR3 DNA reads TGTGCCAGCAGCTTGGGGCCGAAATCCGGGACATATGGAAACACCATATATTTT.

The chain uses TRBV28 and TRBJ2-1; TRBD1 matches 8 bases. Germline CDR1 MDHEN, CDR2 SYDVKM. Unmatched junction bases numbered 10, after V lost 2 bases and J lost 4 bases. The CDR3 runs 17 residues. CDR3 amino acids: CASSLATQGVFYNEQFF. The CDR3 nucleotides are TGTGCCAGCAGTTTAGCTACACAGGGGGTATTTTACAATGAGCAGTTCTTC.

The chain recombines TRBV29-1 with TRBJ2-1, with 8 bases fitting TRBD2. Germline V CDR1 and CDR2: SQVTM, ANQGSEA. The CDR3 totals 13 residues. Unmatched junction bases numbered 5, after V lost 2 bases and J lost 8 bases. The CDR3 DNA reads as TGCAGCGTTGAATCGGGGGGGACGGATGAGCAGTTCTTC. This gives the protein CSVESGGTDEQFF.

The chain joins TRBV5-4 to TRBJ2-7; 8 bases are a match to TRBD1. This CDR3 is built from 14 residues. Germline CDR1 reads SGHNT; CDR2 reads YYREEE (reference sequence). J gave up 7 bases and V 4 bases, and 10 bases lay outside the gene matches. The CDR3 DNA follows: TGTGCCAGCAGCCCAGGGGGCCGGGTGAGGGAGCAGTACTTC. This codes for CASSPGGRVREQYF.

The chain links TRBV7-2 to TRBJ2-1, with TRBD2 identical over 12 bases. Unmatched junction bases numbered 3, after V lost 5 bases and J lost 4 bases. The CDR3 runs 15 residues. In germline, CDR1 is SGHTA, CDR2 FQGNSA. DNA of the CDR3: TGTGCCAGCAGCGTAACTAGCGGGGGGTACAATGAGCAGTTCTTC. It codes for CASSVTSGGYNEQFF.